Detailed here is one T cell receptor (beta chain). Its antigen remains unknown. With 4 bases clipped from V and 7 bases from J, the junction kept 10 bases outside the gene matches. Looked up from germline, CDR1 is MGHDK and CDR2 is SYGVNS. The CDR3 is made up of 16 amino acids. The data were produced by immunoSEQ multiplex PCR, yet TCRdb's version contains in-frame clones alone and is incomplete. The sample consists of hundreds of thousands of clones, 70% to 80% of them appearing once. This entry is derived from a study of cytotoxic CD8 clonotypes in ibrutinib-treated CLL. On the study more broadly: Average yields of 255,043 productive templates and 75,000 to 100,000 productive rearrangements characterized the samples. General study findings and limits: With treatment, public clonotypes, which were uncommon, either contracted or remained stable.

The receptor was isolated from a human donor with chronic lymphocytic leukemia. The V gene is TRBV25-1, the J gene TRBJ2-2; TRBD2 matches at 9 bases. This material consisted of PBMCs, taken before ibrutinib treatment. The CDR3 sequence is CASSVTIAGANGELFF. CDR3 DNA: TGTGCCAGCAGTGTTACCATAGCGGGAGCTAACGGGGAGCTGTTTTTT. Looking up the rest from reference TRBV25-1 and TRBJ2-2 gives the full variable domain: EADIYQTPRYLVIGTGKKITLECSQTMGHDKMYWYQQDPGMELHLIHYSYGVNSTEKGDLSSESTVSRIRTEHFPLTLESARPSHTSQYLCASSVTIAGANGELFFGEGSRLTVL.